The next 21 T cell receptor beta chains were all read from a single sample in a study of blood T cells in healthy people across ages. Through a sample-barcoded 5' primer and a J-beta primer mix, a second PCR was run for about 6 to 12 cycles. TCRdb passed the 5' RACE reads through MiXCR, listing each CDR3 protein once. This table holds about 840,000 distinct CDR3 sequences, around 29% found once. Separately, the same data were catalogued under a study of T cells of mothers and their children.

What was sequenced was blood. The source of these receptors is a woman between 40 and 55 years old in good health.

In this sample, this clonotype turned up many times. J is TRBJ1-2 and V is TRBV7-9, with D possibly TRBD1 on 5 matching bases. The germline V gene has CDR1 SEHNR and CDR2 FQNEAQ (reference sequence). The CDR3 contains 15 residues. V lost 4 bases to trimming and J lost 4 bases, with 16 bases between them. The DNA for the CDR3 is TGTGCCAGCAGCTCGACAACCGGGACCATCTATGGCTACACCTTC. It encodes CASSSTTGTIYGYTF. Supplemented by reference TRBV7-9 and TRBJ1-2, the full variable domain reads DTGVSQNPRHKITKRGQNVTFRCDPISEHNRLYWYRQTLGQGPEFLTYFQNEAQLEKSRLLSDRFSAERPKGSFSTLEIQRTEQGDSAMYLCASSSTTGTIYGYTFGSGTRLTVV.

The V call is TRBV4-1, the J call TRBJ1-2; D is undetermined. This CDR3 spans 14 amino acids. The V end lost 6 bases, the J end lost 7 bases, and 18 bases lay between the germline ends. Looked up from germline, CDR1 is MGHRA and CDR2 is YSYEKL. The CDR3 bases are TGCGCCAGCAGTCAACCTGCCAAACGCGGTGGCTACACCTTC. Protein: CASSQPAKRGGYTF.

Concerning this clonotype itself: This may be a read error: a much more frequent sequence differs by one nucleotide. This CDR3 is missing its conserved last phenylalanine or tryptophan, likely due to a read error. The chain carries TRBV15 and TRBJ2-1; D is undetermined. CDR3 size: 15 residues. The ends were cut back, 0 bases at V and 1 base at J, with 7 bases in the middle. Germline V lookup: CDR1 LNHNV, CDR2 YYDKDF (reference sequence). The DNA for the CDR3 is TGTGCCACCAGCAGAGATCTGGGTTCCTACAATGAGCAGTTCTTA. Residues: CATSRDLGSYNEQFL.

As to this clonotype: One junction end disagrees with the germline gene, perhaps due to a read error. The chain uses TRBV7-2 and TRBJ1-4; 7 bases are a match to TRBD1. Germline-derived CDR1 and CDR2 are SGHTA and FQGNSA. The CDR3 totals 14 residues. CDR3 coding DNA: TGTGTCAGCAGCATGACAGGGACTAATGAAAAACTGTTTTTT. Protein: CVSSMTGTNEKLFF.

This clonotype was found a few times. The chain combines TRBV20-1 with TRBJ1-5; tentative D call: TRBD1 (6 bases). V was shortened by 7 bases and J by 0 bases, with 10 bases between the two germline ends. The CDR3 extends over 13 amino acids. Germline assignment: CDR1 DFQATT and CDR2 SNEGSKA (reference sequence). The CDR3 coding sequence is TGCAGTGGTAACAGGGATAGCAATCAGCCCCAGCATTTT. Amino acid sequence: CSGNRDSNQPQHF.

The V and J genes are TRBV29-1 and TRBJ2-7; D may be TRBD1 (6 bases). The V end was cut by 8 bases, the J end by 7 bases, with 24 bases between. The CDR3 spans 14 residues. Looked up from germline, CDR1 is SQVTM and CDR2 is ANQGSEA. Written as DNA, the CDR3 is TGCAGCTCATGCACAGGGTTATCTAACAATGAGCAGTACTTC. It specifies CSSCTGLSNNEQYF.

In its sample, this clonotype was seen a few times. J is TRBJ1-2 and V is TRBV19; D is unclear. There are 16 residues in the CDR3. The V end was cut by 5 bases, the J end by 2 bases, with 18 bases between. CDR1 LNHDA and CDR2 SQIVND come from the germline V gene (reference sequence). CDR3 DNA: TGTGCCAGTAGTCTTACCCTCTATCGTGGAAACTATGGCTACACCTTC. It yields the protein CASSLTLYRGNYGYTF.

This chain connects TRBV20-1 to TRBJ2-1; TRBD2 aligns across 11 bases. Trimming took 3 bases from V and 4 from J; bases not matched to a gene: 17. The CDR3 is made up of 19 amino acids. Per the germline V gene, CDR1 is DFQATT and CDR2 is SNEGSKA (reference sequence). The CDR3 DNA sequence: TGCAGTGCTAGGGATCTAGGGGCTAGCGGGGGGAATTTATACAATGAGCAGTTCTTC. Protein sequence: CSARDLGASGGNLYNEQFF.

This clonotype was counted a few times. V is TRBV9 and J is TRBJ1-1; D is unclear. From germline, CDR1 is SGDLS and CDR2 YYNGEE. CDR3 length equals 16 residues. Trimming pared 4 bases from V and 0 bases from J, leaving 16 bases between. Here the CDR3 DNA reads TGTGCCAGCAGCTCGAAGACGGACGTCATGAACACTGAAGCTTTCTTT. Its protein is CASSSKTDVMNTEAFF.

The DNA for the CDR3 is TGTGCCAGCAGCCAGGATCAGAGGGGGCAGCAGTACTTC. This codes for CASSQDQRGQQYF. The V gene is TRBV14, the J gene TRBJ2-4; 7 bases fit TRBD1. The trim removed 3 bases at V and 13 bases at J, leaving 9 bases unmatched. The CDR3 is 13 residues long. Germline lookup yields CDR1 SGHDN and CDR2 FVKESK. Filled out from reference TRBV14 and TRBJ2-4, the complete variable domain reads EAGVTQFPSHSVIEKGQTVTLRCDPISGHDNLYWYRRVMGKEIKFLLHFVKESKQDESGMPNNRFLAERTGGTYSTLKVQPAELEDSGVYFCASSQDQRGQQYFGAGTRLSVL.

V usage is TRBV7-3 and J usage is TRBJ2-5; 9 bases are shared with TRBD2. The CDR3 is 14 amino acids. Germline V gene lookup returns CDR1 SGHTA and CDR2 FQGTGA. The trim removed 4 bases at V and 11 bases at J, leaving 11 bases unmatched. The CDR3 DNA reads TGTGCCAGCAGCTCGGGACTAGCAAACAATGAGCAGTACTTC. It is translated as CASSSGLANNEQYF. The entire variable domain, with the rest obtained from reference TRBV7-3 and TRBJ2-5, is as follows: GAGVSQTPSNKVTEKGKYVELRCDPISGHTALYWYRQSLGQGPEFLIYFQGTGAADDSGLPNDRFFAVRPEGSVSTLKIQRTERGDSAVYLCASSSGLANNEQYFGPGTRLLVL.

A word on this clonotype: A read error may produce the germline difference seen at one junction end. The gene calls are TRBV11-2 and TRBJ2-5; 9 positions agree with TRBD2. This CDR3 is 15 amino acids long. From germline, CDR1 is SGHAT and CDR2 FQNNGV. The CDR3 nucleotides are TGTGCCAGCAGCCCATTCCTAGCGGGGCAAGAGACCCGGTACTTC. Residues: CASSPFLAGQETRYF.

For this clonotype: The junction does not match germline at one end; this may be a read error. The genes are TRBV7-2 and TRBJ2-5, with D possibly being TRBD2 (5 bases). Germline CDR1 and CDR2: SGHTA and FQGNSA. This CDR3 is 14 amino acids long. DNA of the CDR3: TGTGCCAGCAGCTCCGCTAGCTTCCAAGAGATCCAGTACTTC. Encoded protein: CASSSASFQEIQYF.

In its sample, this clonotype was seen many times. The CDR3 region has the DNA TGTGCCAGCAGTTTAGGCACAGAGAAACCCTACGAGCAGTACTTC. It encodes CASSLGTEKPYEQYF. V and J are TRBV12-3 or TRBV12-4 and TRBJ2-7; D is ambiguous. Trimming took off 1 base at V and 2 bases at J, with 12 bases between the two ends. The CDR3 consists of 15 residues.

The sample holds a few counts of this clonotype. For the CDR3, the DNA is TGTGCCAGCAGTTCCGCGCTAGGGGGGGCGTACGGCAATGAGCAGTTCTTC. This codes for CASSSALGGAYGNEQFF. J is TRBJ2-1 and V is TRBV28; D is perhaps TRBD2 (7 bases). This CDR3 comprises 17 residues. Germline V gene sequence: CDR1 MDHEN, CDR2 SYDVKM. V was clipped by 4 bases and J by 6 bases, with 22 bases between them.

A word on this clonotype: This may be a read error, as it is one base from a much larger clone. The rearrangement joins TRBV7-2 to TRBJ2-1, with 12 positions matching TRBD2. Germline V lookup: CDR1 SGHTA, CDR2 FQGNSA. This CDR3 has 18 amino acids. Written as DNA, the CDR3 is TGTGCCAGCAGCTCTAGGACTAGCGGGGACCCAATATACAAGGAGCAGTTCTTC. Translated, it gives CASSSRTSGDPIYKEQFF.

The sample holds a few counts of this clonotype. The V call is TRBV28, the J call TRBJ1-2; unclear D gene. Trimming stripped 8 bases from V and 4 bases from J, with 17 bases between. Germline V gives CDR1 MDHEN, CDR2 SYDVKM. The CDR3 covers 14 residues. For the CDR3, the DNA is TGTGCCAGCTCCCAATCAGGATCCGTCTATGGCTACACCTTC. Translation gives CASSQSGSVYGYTF.

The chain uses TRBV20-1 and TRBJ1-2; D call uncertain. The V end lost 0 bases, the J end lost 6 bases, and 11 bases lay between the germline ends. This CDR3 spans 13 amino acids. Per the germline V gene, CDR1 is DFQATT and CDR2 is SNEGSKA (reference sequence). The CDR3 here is CSARDMEFDGYTF. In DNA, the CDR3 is TGCAGTGCTAGAGATATGGAATTCGATGGCTACACCTTC.

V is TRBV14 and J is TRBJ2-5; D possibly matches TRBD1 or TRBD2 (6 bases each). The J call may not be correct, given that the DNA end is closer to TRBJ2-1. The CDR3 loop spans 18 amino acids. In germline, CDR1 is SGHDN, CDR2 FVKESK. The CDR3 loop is CASSQEEGDTFNQETQFF. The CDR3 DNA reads TGTGCCAGCAGCCAAGAGGAGGGGGACACTTTTAACCAAGAGACCCAGTTCTTC.

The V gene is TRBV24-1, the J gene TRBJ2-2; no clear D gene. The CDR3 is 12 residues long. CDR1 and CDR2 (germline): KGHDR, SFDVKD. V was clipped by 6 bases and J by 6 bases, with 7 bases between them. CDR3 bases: TGTGCCACCAGTCGTCTTTCCGGGGAGCTGTTTTTT. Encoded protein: CATSRLSGELFF.

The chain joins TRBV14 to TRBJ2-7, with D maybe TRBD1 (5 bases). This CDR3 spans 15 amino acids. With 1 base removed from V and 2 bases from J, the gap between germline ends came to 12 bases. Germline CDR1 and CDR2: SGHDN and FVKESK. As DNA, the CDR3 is TGTGCCAGCAGCCAAGGAGTAAAAGGGGCCTACGAGCAGTACTTC. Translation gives CASSQGVKGAYEQYF. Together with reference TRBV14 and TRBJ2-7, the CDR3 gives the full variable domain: EAGVTQFPSHSVIEKGQTVTLRCDPISGHDNLYWYRRVMGKEIKFLLHFVKESKQDESGMPNNRFLAERTGGTYSTLKVQPAELEDSGVYFCASSQGVKGAYEQYFGPGTRLTVT.